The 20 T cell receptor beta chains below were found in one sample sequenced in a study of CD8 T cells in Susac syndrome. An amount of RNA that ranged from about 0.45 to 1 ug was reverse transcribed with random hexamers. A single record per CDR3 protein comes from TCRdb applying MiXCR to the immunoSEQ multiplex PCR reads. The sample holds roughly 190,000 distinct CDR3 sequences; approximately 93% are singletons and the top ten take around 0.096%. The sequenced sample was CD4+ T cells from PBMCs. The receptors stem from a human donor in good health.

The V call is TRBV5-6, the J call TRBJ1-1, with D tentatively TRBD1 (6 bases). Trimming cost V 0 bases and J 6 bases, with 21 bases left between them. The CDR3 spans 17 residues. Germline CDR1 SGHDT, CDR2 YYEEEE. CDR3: CASSLGGTTGLVAEAFF. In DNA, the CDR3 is TGTGCCAGCAGCTTGGGCGGTACAACAGGGTTGGTCGCTGAAGCTTTCTTT. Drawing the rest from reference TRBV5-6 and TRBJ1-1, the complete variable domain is DAGVTQSPTHLIKTRGQQVTLRCSPKSGHDTVSWYQQALGQGPQFIFQYYEEEERQRGNFPDRFSGHQFPNYSSELNVNALLLGDSALYLCASSLGGTTGLVAEAFFGQGTRLTVV.

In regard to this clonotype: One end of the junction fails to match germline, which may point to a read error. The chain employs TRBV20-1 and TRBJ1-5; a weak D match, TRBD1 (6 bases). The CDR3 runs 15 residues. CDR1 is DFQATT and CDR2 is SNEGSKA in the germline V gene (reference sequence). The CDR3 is CSARGGRGSNQPQHF. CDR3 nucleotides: TGCAGTGCAAGAGGGGGGCGCGGGAGCAATCAGCCCCAGCATTTT.

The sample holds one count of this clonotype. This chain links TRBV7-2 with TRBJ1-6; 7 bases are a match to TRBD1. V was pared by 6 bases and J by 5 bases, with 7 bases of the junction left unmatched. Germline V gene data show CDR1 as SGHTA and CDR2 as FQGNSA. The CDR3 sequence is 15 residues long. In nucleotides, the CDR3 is TGTGCCAGCAGACGGACCGGGACAGATAATTCACCCCTCCACTTT. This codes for CASRRTGTDNSPLHF.

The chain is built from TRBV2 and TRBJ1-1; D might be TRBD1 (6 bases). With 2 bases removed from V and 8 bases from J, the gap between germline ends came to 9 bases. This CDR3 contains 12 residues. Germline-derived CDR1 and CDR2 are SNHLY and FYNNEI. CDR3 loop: CASSEPGTEAFF. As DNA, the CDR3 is TGTGCCAGCAGTGAACCAGGGACAGAAGCTTTCTTT.

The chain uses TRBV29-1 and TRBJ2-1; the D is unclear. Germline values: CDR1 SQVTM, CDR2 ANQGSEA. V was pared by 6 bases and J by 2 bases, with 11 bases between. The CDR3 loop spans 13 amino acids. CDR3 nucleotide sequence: TGCAGCGTAGTTCCGGAAGCCTACAATGAGCAGTTCTTC. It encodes CSVVPEAYNEQFF.

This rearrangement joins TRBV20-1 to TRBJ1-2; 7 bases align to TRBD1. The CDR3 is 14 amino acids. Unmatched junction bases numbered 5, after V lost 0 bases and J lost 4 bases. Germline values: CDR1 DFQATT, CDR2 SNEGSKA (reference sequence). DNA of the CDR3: TGCAGTGCTAGAGAGAGAAGGGGGCCCTATGGCTACACCTTC. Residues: CSARERRGPYGYTF.

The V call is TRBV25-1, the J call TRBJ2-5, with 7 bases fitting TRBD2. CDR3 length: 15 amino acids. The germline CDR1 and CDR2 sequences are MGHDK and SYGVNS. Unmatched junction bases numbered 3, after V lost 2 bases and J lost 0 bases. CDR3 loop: CASSEPREYQETQYF. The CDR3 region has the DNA TGTGCCAGCAGTGAACCGCGGGAGTACCAAGAGACCCAGTACTTC. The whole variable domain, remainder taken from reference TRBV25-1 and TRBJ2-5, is EADIYQTPRYLVIGTGKKITLECSQTMGHDKMYWYQQDPGMELHLIHYSYGVNSTEKGDLSSESTVSRIRTEHFPLTLESARPSHTSQYLCASSEPREYQETQYFGPGTRLLVL.

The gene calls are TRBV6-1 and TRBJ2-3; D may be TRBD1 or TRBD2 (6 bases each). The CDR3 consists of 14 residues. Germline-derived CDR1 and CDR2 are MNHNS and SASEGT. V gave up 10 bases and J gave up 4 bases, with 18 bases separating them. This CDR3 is CANRPLGGPDTQYF. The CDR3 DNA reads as TGTGCCAACCGACCCCTCGGGGGCCCAGATACGCAGTATTTT.

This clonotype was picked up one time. This CDR3 reads CATSRDPGTDTQYF. CDR3 in DNA: TGTGCCACCAGCAGAGATCCCGGCACAGATACGCAGTATTTT. The J gene is TRBJ2-3, the V gene TRBV15; D unresolved. This CDR3 is built from 14 residues. CDR1 is LNHNV and CDR2 is YYDKDF in the germline V gene (reference sequence). V was pared by 0 bases and J by 1 base, with 5 bases between. Combining the CDR3 with reference TRBV15 and TRBJ2-3 gives the whole variable domain DAMVIQNPRYQVTQFGKPVTLSCSQTLNHNVMYWYQQKSSQAPKLLFHYYDKDFNNEADTPDNFQSRRPNTSFCFLDIRSPGLGDTAMYLCATSRDPGTDTQYFGPGTRLTVL.

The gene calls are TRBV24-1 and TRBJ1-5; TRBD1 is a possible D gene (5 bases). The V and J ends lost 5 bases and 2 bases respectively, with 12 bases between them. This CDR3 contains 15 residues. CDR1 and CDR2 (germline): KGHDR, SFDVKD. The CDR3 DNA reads TGTGCCACCAGTGCGCGGGGCGCCGGCAATCAGCCCCAGCATTTT. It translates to CATSARGAGNQPQHF.

Here the CDR3 reads CASSYAGQGSYEQYF. The CDR3 bases are TGTGCCAGCAGTTACGCGGGACAGGGTTCCTACGAGCAGTACTTC. The J gene is TRBJ2-7, the V gene TRBV6-5, with 9 bases identical to TRBD1. The CDR3 length is 15 residues. Germline V gene data show CDR1 as MNHEY and CDR2 as SVGAGI. The V segment lost 2 bases and the J segment 1 base; nucleotides outside the gene matches: 3.

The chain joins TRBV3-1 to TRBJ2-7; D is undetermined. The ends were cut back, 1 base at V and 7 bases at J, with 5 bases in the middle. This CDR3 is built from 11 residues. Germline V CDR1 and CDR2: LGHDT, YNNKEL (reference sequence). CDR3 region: CASSQVGEQYF. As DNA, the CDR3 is TGTGCCAGCAGCCAAGTCGGAGAGCAGTACTTC.

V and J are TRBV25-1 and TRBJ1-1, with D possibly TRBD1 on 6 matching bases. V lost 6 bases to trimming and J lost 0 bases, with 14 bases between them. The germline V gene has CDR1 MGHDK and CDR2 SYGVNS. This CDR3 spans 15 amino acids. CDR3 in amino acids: CASSLTGFMNTEAFF. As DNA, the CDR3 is TGTGCCAGCAGCCTCACAGGGTTCATGAACACTGAAGCTTTCTTT.

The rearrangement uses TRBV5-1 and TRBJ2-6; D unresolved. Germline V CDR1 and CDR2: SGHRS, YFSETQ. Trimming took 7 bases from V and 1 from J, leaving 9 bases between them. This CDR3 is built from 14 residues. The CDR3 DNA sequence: TGCGCCAGCCACCTCGGATCTGGGGCCAACGTCCTGACTTTC. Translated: CASHLGSGANVLTF.

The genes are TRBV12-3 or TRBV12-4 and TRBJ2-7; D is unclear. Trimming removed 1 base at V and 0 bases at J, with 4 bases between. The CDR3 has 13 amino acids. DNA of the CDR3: TGTGCCAGCAGTTTAGACAGCTCCTACGAGCAGTACTTC. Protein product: CASSLDSSYEQYF.

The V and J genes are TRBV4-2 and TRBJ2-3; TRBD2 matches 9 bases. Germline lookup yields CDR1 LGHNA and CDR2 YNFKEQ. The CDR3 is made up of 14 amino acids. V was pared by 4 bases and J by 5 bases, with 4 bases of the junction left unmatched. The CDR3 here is CASSPRGGEDTQYF. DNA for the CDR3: TGTGCCAGCAGCCCGCGGGGGGGTGAAGATACGCAGTATTTT.

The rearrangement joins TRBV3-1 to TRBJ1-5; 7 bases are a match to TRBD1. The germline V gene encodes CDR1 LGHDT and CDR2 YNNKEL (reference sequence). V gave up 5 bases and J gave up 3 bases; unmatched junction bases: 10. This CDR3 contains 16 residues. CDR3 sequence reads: CASSSTGLGPNQPQHF. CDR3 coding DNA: TGTGCCAGCAGCTCGACAGGGTTAGGTCCCAATCAGCCCCAGCATTTT.

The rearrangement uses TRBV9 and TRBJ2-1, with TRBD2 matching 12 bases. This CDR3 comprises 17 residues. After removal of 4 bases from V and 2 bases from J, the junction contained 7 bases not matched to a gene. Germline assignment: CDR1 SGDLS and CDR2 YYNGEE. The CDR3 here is CASSPRPSGGAYNEQFF. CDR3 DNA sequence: TGTGCCAGCAGCCCCCGTCCTAGCGGGGGGGCCTACAATGAGCAGTTCTTC.

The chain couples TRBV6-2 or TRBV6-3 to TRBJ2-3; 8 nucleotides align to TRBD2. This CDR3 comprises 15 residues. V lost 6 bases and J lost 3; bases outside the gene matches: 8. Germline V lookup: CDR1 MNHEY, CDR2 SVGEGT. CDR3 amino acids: CASRASGSRTDTQYF. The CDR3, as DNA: TGTGCCAGCAGAGCGAGCGGGAGTCGAACAGATACGCAGTATTTT.

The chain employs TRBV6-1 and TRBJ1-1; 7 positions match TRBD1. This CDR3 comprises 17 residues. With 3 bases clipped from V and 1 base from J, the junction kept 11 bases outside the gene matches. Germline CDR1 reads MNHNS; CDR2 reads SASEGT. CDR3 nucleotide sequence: TGTGCCAGCAGTGAGTTCCTCGTACAGGGGACGAACACTGAAGCTTTCTTT. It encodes CASSEFLVQGTNTEAFF.